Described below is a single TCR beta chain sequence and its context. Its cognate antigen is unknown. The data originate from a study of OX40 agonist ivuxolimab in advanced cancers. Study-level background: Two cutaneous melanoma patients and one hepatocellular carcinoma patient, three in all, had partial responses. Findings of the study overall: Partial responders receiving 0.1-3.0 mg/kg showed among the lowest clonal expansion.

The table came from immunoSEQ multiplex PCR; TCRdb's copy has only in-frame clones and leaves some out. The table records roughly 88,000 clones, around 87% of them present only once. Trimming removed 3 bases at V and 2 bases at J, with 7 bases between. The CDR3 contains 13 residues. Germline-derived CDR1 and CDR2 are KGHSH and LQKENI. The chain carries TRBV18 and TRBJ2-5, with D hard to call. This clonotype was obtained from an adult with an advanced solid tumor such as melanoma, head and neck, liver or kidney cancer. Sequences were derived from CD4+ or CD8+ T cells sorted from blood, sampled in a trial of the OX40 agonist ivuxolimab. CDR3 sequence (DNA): TGTGCCAGCTCACCGGCCTCACAAGAGACCCAGTACTTC. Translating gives CASSPASQETQYF.